This T cell receptor (beta chain) emerged from a study of T cell repertoires in cytomegalovirus infection (dated by TCRdb to about 2019). Regarding the complete study: Donor HLA type was relevant to the analysis, as public TCR beta signatures indicated carriage of CMV infection together with the matching HLA type. Summary of the overall study and its limitations: In both this cohort and an independent cohort of 300 to 450 donors, the cumulative frequency of public TCR beta family members distinguished carriers of CMV infection plus the relevant HLA type. The ex vivo response was dominated by HLA-C-restricted CMV-specific TCR beta clonotypes, which also provided the single most frequent clonotype in two of eight donors.

About this clonotype: Its antigen is unknown. One end of the junction varies from germline; a read error may be responsible.

Sequencing relied on an Illumina HiSeq 1500. TCRdb ran its own pipeline on the public reads, namely fastp trimming at Q25 and MiXCR clone calling, and kept in-frame beta chains. Entries are consolidated by CDR3 protein sequence, retaining the most common genes and DNA. The sample records about 680,000 distinct CDR3 sequences, 24% of which are singletons. 6.5% to 10% of the sample is taken by the ten largest. The CDR3 covers 16 residues, taking in both the cysteine and the phenylalanine. Of the read, only the CDR3 DNA is kept; its 48 bases are in frame from base 1. The CDR1 and CDR2 encoded by the germline V gene are SGHVS and FNYEAQ.

This receptor was obtained from a human donor in good health (CMV status not recorded). Some clones in this sample may be carry-over from other donors' samples. Recombination linked TRBV7-6 to TRBJ1-6, with TRBD1 tentatively as D gene (5 bases match). The specimen was CD8+ T cells from PBMCs. The DNA is as follows: TGTGCCAGCAGCCTGAGACAGAGCTCCCATAATTCACCCCTCCACTTT. It translates as CASSLRQSSHNSPLHF.